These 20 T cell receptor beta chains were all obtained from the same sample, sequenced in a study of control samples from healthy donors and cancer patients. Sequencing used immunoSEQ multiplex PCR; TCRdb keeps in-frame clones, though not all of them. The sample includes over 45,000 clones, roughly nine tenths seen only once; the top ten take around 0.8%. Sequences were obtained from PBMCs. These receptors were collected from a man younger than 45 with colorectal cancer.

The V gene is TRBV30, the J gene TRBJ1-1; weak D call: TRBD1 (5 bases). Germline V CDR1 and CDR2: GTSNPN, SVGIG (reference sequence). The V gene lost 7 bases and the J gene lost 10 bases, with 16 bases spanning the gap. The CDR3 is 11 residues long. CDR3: CAYRDPTLAFF. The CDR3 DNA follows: TGTGCCTACCGGGACCCAACTTTAGCTTTCTTT.

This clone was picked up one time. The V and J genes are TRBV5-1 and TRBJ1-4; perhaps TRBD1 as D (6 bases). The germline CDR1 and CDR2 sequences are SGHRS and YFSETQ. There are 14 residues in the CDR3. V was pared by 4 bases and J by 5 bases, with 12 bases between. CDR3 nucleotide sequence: TGCGCCAGCAGCATGACAGGAGTCAATGAAAAACTGTTTTTT. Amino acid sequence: CASSMTGVNEKLFF.

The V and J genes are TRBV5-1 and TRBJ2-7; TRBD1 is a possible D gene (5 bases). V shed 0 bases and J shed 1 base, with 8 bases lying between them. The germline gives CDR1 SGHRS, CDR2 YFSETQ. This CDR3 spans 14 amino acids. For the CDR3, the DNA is TGCGCCAGCAGCTTGGACAGGCGATCCTACGAGCAGTACTTC. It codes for CASSLDRRSYEQYF.

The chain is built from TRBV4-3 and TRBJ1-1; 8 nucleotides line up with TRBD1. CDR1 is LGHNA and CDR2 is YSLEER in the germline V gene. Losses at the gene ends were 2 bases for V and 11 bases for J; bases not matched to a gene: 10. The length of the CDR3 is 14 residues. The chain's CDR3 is CASSQSWTGLVAFF. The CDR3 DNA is TGCGCCAGCAGCCAATCATGGACAGGGCTTGTCGCTTTCTTT.

The CDR3 here is CASSESTIAGGPPDTQYF. CDR3 DNA sequence: TGCGCCAGCAGCGAGTCCACTATAGCGGGGGGGCCCCCAGATACGCAGTATTTT. The chain combines TRBV5-1 with TRBJ2-3, with TRBD2 matching 11 bases. The junction had 14 bases not matched to a gene; V was cut back by 4 bases and J by 4 bases. This CDR3 has 18 amino acids. Germline values: CDR1 SGHRS, CDR2 YFSETQ.

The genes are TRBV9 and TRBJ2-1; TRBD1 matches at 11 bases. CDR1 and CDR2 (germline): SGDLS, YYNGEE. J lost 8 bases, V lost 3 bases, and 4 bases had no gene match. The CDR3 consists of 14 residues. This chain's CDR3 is CASSGTGGAYEQFF. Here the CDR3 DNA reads TGTGCCAGCAGCGGGACAGGGGGCGCGTATGAGCAGTTCTTC.

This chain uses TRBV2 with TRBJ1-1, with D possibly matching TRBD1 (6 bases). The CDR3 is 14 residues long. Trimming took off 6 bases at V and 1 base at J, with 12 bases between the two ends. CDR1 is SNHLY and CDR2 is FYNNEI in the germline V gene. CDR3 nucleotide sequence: TGTGCCAGCAGCATACAGGGTGCGAACACTGAAGCTTTCTTT. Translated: CASSIQGANTEAFF.

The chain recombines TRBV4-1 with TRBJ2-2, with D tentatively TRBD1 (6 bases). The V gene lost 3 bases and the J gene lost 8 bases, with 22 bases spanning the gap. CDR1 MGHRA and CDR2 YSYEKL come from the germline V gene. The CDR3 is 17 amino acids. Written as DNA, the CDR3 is TGCGCCAGCAGCCAGTCTCCCCTAGGACAGAGGATTGGGGAGCTGTTTTTT. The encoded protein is CASSQSPLGQRIGELFF.

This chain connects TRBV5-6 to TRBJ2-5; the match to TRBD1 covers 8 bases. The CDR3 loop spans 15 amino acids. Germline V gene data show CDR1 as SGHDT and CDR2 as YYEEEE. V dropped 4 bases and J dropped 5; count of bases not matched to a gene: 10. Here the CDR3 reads CASSLGQGGQETQYF. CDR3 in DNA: TGTGCCAGCAGCCTTGGACAGGGAGGTCAGGAGACCCAGTACTTC.

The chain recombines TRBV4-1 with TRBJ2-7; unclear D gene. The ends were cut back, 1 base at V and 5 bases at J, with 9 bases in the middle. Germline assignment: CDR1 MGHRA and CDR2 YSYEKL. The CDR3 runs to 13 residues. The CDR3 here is CASSQGRSDEQYF. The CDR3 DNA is TGCGCCAGCAGCCAAGGGAGATCCGACGAGCAGTACTTC.

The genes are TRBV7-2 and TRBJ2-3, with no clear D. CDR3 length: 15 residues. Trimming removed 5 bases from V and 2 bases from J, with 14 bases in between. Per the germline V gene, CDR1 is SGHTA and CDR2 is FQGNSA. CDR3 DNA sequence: TGTGCCAGCAGCCCCCAGAGAGGTGACACAGATACGCAGTATTTT. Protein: CASSPQRGDTDTQYF.

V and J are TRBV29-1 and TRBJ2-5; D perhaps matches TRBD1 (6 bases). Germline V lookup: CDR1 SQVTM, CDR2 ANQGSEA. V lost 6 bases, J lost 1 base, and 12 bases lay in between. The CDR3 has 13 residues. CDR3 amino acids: CSVARGSQETQYF. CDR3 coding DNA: TGCAGCGTAGCAAGGGGGAGCCAAGAGACCCAGTACTTC.

The DNA for the CDR3 is TGTGCCATGACCTCCGGGACAGGGGGGGTCTATGGCTACACCTTC. Amino acids: CAMTSGTGGVYGYTF. The V and J genes are TRBV6-6 and TRBJ1-2; TRBD1 agrees at 11 bases. Trimming removed 10 bases from V and 4 bases from J; junction bases left unmatched: 11. The CDR3 is 15 amino acids. Per the germline V gene, CDR1 is MNHNY and CDR2 is SVGAGI (reference sequence).

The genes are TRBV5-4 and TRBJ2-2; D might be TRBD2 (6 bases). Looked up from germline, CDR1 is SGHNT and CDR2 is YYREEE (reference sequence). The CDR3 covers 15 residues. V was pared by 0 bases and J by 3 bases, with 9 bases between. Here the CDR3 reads CASSLGGDYTGELFF. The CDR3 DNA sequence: TGTGCCAGCAGCTTGGGGGGGGACTACACCGGGGAGCTGTTTTTT.

CDR3 in amino acids: CASSQNYRDSSYEQYF. Here the CDR3 DNA reads TGCGCCAGCAGCCAGAACTACCGGGACAGCTCCTACGAGCAGTACTTC. The chain joins TRBV4-3 to TRBJ2-7, with 7 bases fitting TRBD1. Looked up from germline, CDR1 is LGHNA and CDR2 is YSLEER. J lost 0 bases, V lost 3 bases, and 8 bases had no gene match. The length of the CDR3 is 16 residues.

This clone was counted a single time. The CDR3 loop is CASSLLDEQFF. The CDR3 DNA sequence: TGTGCCAGCAGTTTATTAGATGAGCAGTTCTTC. The chain links TRBV12-3 or TRBV12-4 to TRBJ2-1; D ambiguous. The CDR3 spans 11 residues. The germline V and J ends were trimmed by 2 bases and 8 bases, with 4 bases remaining between them.

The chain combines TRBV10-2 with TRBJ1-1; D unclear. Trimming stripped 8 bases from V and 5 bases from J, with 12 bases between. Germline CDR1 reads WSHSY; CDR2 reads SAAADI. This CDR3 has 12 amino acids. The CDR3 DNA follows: TGCGCCAGCGGTTTACAGCATACTGAAGCTTTCTTT. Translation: CASGLQHTEAFF.

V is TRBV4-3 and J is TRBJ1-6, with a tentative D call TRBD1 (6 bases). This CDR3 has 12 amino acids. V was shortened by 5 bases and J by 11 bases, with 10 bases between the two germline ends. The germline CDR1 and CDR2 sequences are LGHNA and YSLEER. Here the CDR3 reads CASSIGGPPLHF. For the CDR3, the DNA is TGCGCCAGCAGCATCGGGGGCCCACCCCTCCACTTT.

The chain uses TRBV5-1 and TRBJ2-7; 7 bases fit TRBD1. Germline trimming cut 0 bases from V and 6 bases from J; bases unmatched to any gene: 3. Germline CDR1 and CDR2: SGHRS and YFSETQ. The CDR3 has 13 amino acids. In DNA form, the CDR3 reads TGCGCCAGCAGCTTGGGACAGGGTAGCGAGCAGTACTTC. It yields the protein CASSLGQGSEQYF.

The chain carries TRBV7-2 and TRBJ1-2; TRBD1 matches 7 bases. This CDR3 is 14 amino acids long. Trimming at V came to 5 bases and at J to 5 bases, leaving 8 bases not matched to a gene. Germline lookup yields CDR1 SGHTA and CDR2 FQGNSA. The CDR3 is CASSDDRDVYGYTF. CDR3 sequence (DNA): TGTGCCAGCAGCGACGACAGGGACGTTTATGGCTACACCTTC.